The entry that follows covers one T cell receptor (beta chain) sequence. J was trimmed by 5 bases and V by 3 bases; bases with no gene match: 7. The germline gives CDR1 SGDLS, CDR2 YYNGEE. The CDR3 has 15 residues. This entry is derived from a study of blood T cell repertoires in COVID-19. Here immunoSEQ multiplex PCR was the method, and the copy in TCRdb shows in-frame clones only, minus some. This table holds roughly 120,000 clones, around 90% found once. The sequencing sample was made of peripheral blood. The chain couples TRBV9 to TRBJ2-5; 10 nucleotides align to TRBD2. This TCR was sampled from a woman aged 45-65 years with active or convalescent COVID-19. The CDR3 is CASSGPGLATETQYF. CDR3 nucleotide sequence: TGTGCCAGCAGCGGACCGGGACTAGCGACCGAGACCCAGTACTTC.